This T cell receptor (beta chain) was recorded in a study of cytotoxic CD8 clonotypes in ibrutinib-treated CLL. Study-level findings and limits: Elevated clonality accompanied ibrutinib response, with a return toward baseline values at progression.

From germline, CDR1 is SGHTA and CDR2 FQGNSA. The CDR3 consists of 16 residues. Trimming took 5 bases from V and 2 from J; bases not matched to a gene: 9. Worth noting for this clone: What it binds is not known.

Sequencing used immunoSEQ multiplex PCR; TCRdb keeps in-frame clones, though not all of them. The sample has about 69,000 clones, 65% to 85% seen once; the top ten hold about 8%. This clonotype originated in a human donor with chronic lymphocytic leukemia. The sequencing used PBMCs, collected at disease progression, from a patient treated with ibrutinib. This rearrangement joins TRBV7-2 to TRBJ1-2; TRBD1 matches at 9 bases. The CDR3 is CASSIRQGGRNYGYTF. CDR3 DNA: TGTGCCAGCAGCATAAGACAGGGGGGGCGCAACTATGGCTACACCTTC.